Described below is a single T cell receptor (beta chain) sequence and its context. In the original processing: The assay estimated nucleated cells by amplifying reference gene primers. Assay: immunoSEQ multiplex PCR; the TCRdb copy retains only in-frame clones and omits some. V, J and clone size were drawn from that table, and D and trimming were deduced from the DNA. Here the sample spans about 160,000 clones, about 85% being singletons. The source of the sample is a study of blood T cell repertoires in COVID-19. Turning to the study itself: Acute-phase and convalescent COVID-19 samples originated in the United States, Italy and Spain. T cells, B-cell-depleted T cells, or PBMCs supplied cDNA or gDNA.

The source of this sequence is an older woman with active or convalescent COVID-19. Material: peripheral blood.

Here the CDR3 reads CTSSQDRHTGKLLSNQPQHF. The CDR3 bases are TGCACCAGCAGCCAAGATCGGCACACAGGGAAGCTGCTTAGCAATCAGCCCCAGCATTTT. V is TRBV1 and J is TRBJ1-5; the table's D call TRBD1 went unverified against the DNA. TRBV1 is marked as a pseudogene. The CDR3 is 20 residues long.